These 26 T cell receptor beta chains share one sample of origin, sequenced in a study of blood T cell repertoires in COVID-19 (dated by TCRdb to about 2020). The library was obtained by the immunoSEQ multiplex PCR assay. As stored in TCRdb, this immuneACCESS dataset retains in-frame rearrangements with V and J assigned. A fraction of the clones does not appear; measured against another copy, unresolved V genes explain less than half of the discrepancy, and the remainder lacks a known reason. Present in this sample are 150,000 to 200,000 clones, 87% of which were seen just once. The top ten hold around 1.2% of the sample. Sequenced sample: PBMCs or T cells enriched from blood (not recorded which). These receptors all come from a human donor with acute COVID-19. The donor label of this sample is uncertain.

This chain uses TRBV3-1 (or the pseudogene TRBV3-2) with TRBJ2-1, with TRBD2 matching over 10 bases. The germline V gene has CDR1 LGHDT and CDR2 YNNKEL (reference sequence). CDR3 length equals 18 residues. V dropped 0 bases and J dropped 2; count of bases not matched to a gene: 7. Written as DNA, the CDR3 is TGTGCCAGCAGCCAAGAGGGAGCGGGGGGGCTGCCCTACAATGAGCAGTTCTTC. This codes for CASSQEGAGGLPYNEQFF.

The chain recombines TRBV11-2 with TRBJ1-3, with TRBD1 as a possible D gene (5 bases). V was cut by 8 bases and J by 4 bases, with 12 bases left in between. The germline V gene encodes CDR1 SGHAT and CDR2 FQNNGV. This CDR3 region has 13 residues. CDR3 sequence (DNA): TGTGCCAGCGGAGCAGGGCGGGGAAACACCATATATTTT. Residues: CASGAGRGNTIYF.

V usage is TRBV5-4 and J usage is TRBJ2-1, with 12 bases matching TRBD2. CDR1 and CDR2 from the germline V gene are SGHNT and YYREEE (reference sequence). This CDR3 has 16 amino acids. J gave up 6 bases and V 4 bases, and 8 bases lay outside the gene matches. This chain's CDR3 is CASSSPGLAGVNEQFF. CDR3 coding DNA: TGTGCCAGCAGCAGTCCGGGACTAGCGGGTGTCAATGAGCAGTTCTTC.

This chain links TRBV5-6 with TRBJ2-3; TRBD1 matches at 8 bases. The CDR3 spans 18 residues. The germline V gene has CDR1 SGHDT and CDR2 YYEEEE. The V and J ends lost 4 bases and 3 bases, in that order; junction bases with no gene match: 16. The CDR3 nucleotides read TGTGCCAGCAGCCCTGGTACAGGGGGATTTCTAGGTACAGATACGCAGTATTTT. It translates to CASSPGTGGFLGTDTQYF. The variable domain in full, completed from reference TRBV5-6 and TRBJ2-3, reads DAGVTQSPTHLIKTRGQQVTLRCSPKSGHDTVSWYQQALGQGPQFIFQYYEEEERQRGNFPDRFSGHQFPNYSSELNVNALLLGDSALYLCASSPGTGGFLGTDTQYFGPGTRLTVL.

This sequence joins TRBV5-6 and TRBJ2-7; 7 bases line up with TRBD1. Germline V gives CDR1 SGHDT, CDR2 YYEEEE. Losses at the gene ends were 0 bases for V and 0 bases for J; bases not matched to a gene: 6. The CDR3 consists of 16 residues. The CDR3 protein is CASSLVSGGTSYEQYF. The CDR3 DNA follows: TGTGCCAGCAGCTTGGTATCAGGGGGAACCTCCTACGAGCAGTACTTC.

The chain has TRBV5-6 and TRBJ1-1; TRBD1 matches at 7 bases. Trimming removed 0 bases from V and 1 base from J; junction bases left unmatched: 6. CDR3 size: 16 residues. The germline CDR1 and CDR2 sequences are SGHDT and YYEEEE. In nucleotides, the CDR3 is TGTGCCAGCAGCTTGGCCATAGGGGGCGGGAACACTGAAGCTTTCTTT. Its protein product is CASSLAIGGGNTEAFF.

The chain recombines TRBV18 with TRBJ1-5; tentative D call: TRBD1 (6 bases). The CDR3 contains 15 residues. Trimming took 2 bases from V and 3 from J, leaving 11 bases between them. Per germline, CDR1 KGHSH and CDR2 LQKENI. CDR3 in amino acids: CASSPSQGYNQPQHF. The CDR3 nucleotides are TGTGCCAGCTCACCAAGCCAGGGGTACAATCAGCCCCAGCATTTT.

The chain is built from TRBV7-9 and TRBJ2-3; the match to TRBD2 covers 11 bases. The J segment lost 2 bases and the V segment lost 1 base, leaving 8 bases of the junction unmatched. The length of the CDR3 is 18 residues. Germline values: CDR1 SEHNR, CDR2 FQNEAQ (reference sequence). CDR3 DNA: TGTGCCAGCAGCTTAGGAGTTTTGACTAGCGGGGACACAGATACGCAGTATTTT. Amino acids: CASSLGVLTSGDTDTQYF.

This sequence joins TRBV20-1 and TRBJ2-3; tentative D call: TRBD1 (5 bases). The germline gives CDR1 DFQATT, CDR2 SNEGSKA (reference sequence). The CDR3 contains 15 residues. V lost 3 bases, J lost 1 base, and 14 bases lay in between. For the CDR3, the DNA is TGCAGTGCTAGTGGGTCGGTAGGGGGCACAGATACGCAGTATTTT. It translates to CSASGSVGGTDTQYF.

The V call is TRBV3-1 (or the pseudogene TRBV3-2), the J call TRBJ2-7; D possibly corresponds to TRBD2 (5 bases). CDR1 LGHDT and CDR2 YNNKEL come from the germline V gene (reference sequence). The CDR3 covers 15 residues. The germline V and J ends were trimmed by 0 bases and 10 bases, with 19 bases remaining between them. CDR3 in DNA: TGTGCCAGCAGCCAAGATGGGCTAGCTCAGGTGAACCAGTACTTC. Its protein product is CASSQDGLAQVNQYF.

In its sample, this clone was seen a few times. This chain joins TRBV5-1 and TRBJ2-3; D gene uncertain. Germline lookup yields CDR1 SGHRS and CDR2 YFSETQ. The CDR3 contains 12 residues. With 0 bases removed from V and 6 bases from J, the gap between germline ends came to 5 bases. The CDR3 spells CASSLVQDTQYF. The CDR3 DNA reads as TGCGCCAGCAGCTTGGTCCAGGATACGCAGTATTTT.

The chain recombines TRBV4-3 with TRBJ2-2; D may be TRBD1 (6 bases). The CDR3 consists of 17 residues. Trimming took off 3 bases at V and 2 bases at J, with 16 bases between the two ends. CDR1 LGHNA and CDR2 YSLEER come from the germline V gene. The CDR3 nucleotides are TGCGCCAGCAGCCAGTATACAGGGTGGGGCAACACCGGGGAGCTGTTTTTT. The encoded protein is CASSQYTGWGNTGELFF.

The chain is built from TRBV11-2 and TRBJ2-7; 8 bases align to TRBD1. The germline CDR1 and CDR2 sequences are SGHAT and FQNNGV. The J segment lost 3 bases and the V segment lost 5 bases, leaving 12 bases of the junction unmatched. The CDR3 is made up of 16 amino acids. The CDR3 DNA is TGTGCCAGCAGCCACCAGGGGACAGGCGCCTTCTACGAGCAGTACTTC. It codes for CASSHQGTGAFYEQYF.

The rearrangement uses TRBV4-1 and TRBJ2-6; D ambiguous. The V gene lost 1 base and the J gene lost 2 bases, with 9 bases spanning the gap. From germline, CDR1 is MGHRA and CDR2 YSYEKL. The CDR3 runs 16 residues. The CDR3 region has the DNA TGCGCCAGCAGCCAAGGGCCCGGAGCTGGGGCCAACGTCCTGACTTTC. It specifies CASSQGPGAGANVLTF.

The V call is TRBV4-1, the J call TRBJ1-6; D perhaps matches TRBD1 (5 bases). This CDR3 region has 17 residues. The germline V gene encodes CDR1 MGHRA and CDR2 YSYEKL. V lost 2 bases and J 0 bases, leaving 11 bases between the germline ends. For the CDR3, the DNA is TGCGCCAGCAGCCAAACCCCCGGGGGCTCCTATAATTCACCCCTCCACTTT. This codes for CASSQTPGGSYNSPLHF.

This chain links TRBV19 with TRBJ2-7, with 8 bases identical to TRBD1. V trimming: 7 bases; J trimming: 1 base; junction bases outside the gene matches: 6. CDR1 is LNHDA, CDR2 SQIVND, per germline (reference sequence). There are 14 residues in the CDR3. The CDR3 sequence is CASTDRAGSYEQYF. CDR3 nucleotides: TGTGCCAGTACGGACAGGGCCGGGTCCTACGAGCAGTACTTC. The full variable domain, completed using reference TRBV19 and TRBJ2-7, is DGGITQSPKYLFRKEGQNVTLSCEQNLNHDAMYWYRQDPGQGLRLIYYSQIVNDFQKGDIAEGYSVSREKKESFPLTVTSAQKNPTAFYLCASTDRAGSYEQYFGPGTRLTVT.

A single count supports this clone. V is TRBV12-5 and J is TRBJ2-3, with 7 bases lining up with TRBD1. Germline V gene lookup returns CDR1 LGHNT and CDR2 FRNRAP. The CDR3 sequence is 16 residues long. V trimming: 1 base; J trimming: 5 bases; junction bases outside the gene matches: 9. The CDR3 here is CASGLGVGGSGDTQYF. CDR3 sequence (DNA): TGTGCTAGTGGTTTGGGGGTAGGGGGCTCGGGAGATACGCAGTATTTT.

Concerning this clone itself: The junction does not match germline at one end; this may be a read error. The CDR3 is CASSLTVQGTDTQYF. In nucleotides, the CDR3 is TGTGCCAGCAGTTTAACTGTACAGGGCACCGATACGCAGTATTTT. This chain links TRBV27 with TRBJ2-3, with D perhaps matching TRBD1 (6 bases). Looked up from germline, CDR1 is MNHEY and CDR2 is SMNVEV (reference sequence). This CDR3 spans 15 amino acids.

This rearrangement joins TRBV27 to TRBJ2-4; 13 nucleotides line up with TRBD2. Trimming took 4 bases from V and 1 from J; bases not matched to a gene: 1. CDR3 length equals 16 residues. Germline assignment: CDR1 MNHEY and CDR2 SMNVEV (reference sequence). The DNA of the CDR3 is TGTGCCAGCAGTTCGGGACTAGCGGGGGCCAAAAACATTCAGTACTTC. Translating gives CASSSGLAGAKNIQYF.

The V call is TRBV3-1 (or the pseudogene TRBV3-2), the J call TRBJ1-1; 11 bases are shared with TRBD1. The CDR3 runs 13 residues. Germline assignment: CDR1 LGHDT and CDR2 YNNKEL (reference sequence). V shed 4 bases, J shed 7 bases, and the junction held 2 bases outside the gene matches. The CDR3 coding sequence is TGTGCCAGCAGCCCCGGGACAGGGGGTGAAGCTTTCTTT. It specifies CASSPGTGGEAFF.

This clone was picked up one time. The chain has TRBV5-1 and TRBJ2-1; 8 bases map to TRBD2. This CDR3 is 15 amino acids long. The germline gives CDR1 SGHRS, CDR2 YFSETQ. J was trimmed by 8 bases and V by 4 bases; bases with no gene match: 11. The CDR3, as DNA: TGCGCCAGCAGCCGCACGGGGGGGATACAGTATGAGCAGTTCTTC. Its translation is CASSRTGGIQYEQFF.

This rearrangement joins TRBV6-5 to TRBJ1-4, with D hard to call. CDR3 length: 15 amino acids. Deletions cut 2 bases from V and 7 bases from J, with 14 bases between. Germline V gene data show CDR1 as MNHEY and CDR2 as SVGAGI. The CDR3 region is CASSYGQVTAEKLFF. In DNA form, the CDR3 reads TGTGCCAGCAGTTACGGGCAGGTTACGGCTGAAAAACTGTTTTTT.

This clone was recorded a few times. The V gene is TRBV15, the J gene TRBJ2-7; 7 nucleotides match TRBD1. CDR1 LNHNV and CDR2 YYDKDF come from the germline V gene (reference sequence). The CDR3 sequence is 16 residues long. V shed 4 bases and J 1 base; nucleotides not matched to a gene: 10. The CDR3 loop is CATSKGDSLRSYEQYF. DNA of the CDR3: TGTGCCACCAGCAAAGGGGACAGCTTAAGATCCTACGAGCAGTACTTC.

The count of this clone is one. The rearrangement links TRBV14 to TRBJ2-3, with 7 bases aligning to TRBD1. Unmatched junction bases numbered 11, after V lost 1 base and J lost 7 bases. Germline values: CDR1 SGHDN, CDR2 FVKESK. The CDR3 is made up of 16 amino acids. CDR3 in amino acids: CASSQAQTGPLHTQYF. Written as DNA, the CDR3 is TGTGCCAGCAGCCAAGCACAGACAGGGCCGCTCCATACGCAGTATTTT. Full variable domain (rest looked up from reference TRBV14 and TRBJ2-3): EAGVTQFPSHSVIEKGQTVTLRCDPISGHDNLYWYRRVMGKEIKFLLHFVKESKQDESGMPNNRFLAERTGGTYSTLKVQPAELEDSGVYFCASSQAQTGPLHTQYFGPGTRLTVL.

This chain connects TRBV5-1 to TRBJ2-1; 7 bases are shared with TRBD2. The V segment lost 0 bases and the J segment 3 bases; nucleotides outside the gene matches: 3. The CDR3 runs 15 residues. The germline gives CDR1 SGHRS, CDR2 YFSETQ. The CDR3 protein is CASSLEAGVYNEQFF. CDR3 in DNA: TGCGCCAGCAGCTTGGAGGCGGGGGTCTACAATGAGCAGTTCTTC.

This chain connects TRBV30 to TRBJ1-2, with 9 bases aligning to TRBD1. The V gene's germline CDR1 is GTSNPN and CDR2 SVGIG (reference sequence). V lost 3 bases to trimming and J lost 3 bases; unmatched junction nucleotides: 5. The CDR3 is 14 residues long. The CDR3 sequence is CAWRDRGFDYGYTF. DNA for the CDR3: TGTGCCTGGAGGGACAGGGGTTTTGACTATGGCTACACCTTC.